The 20 T cell receptor beta chains reported below all come from one sample, sequenced in a study of T cell responses to AZD1222 COVID-19 vaccine. Clones were read by immunoSEQ multiplex PCR, and TCRdb kept only the in-frame ones, dropping some. The repertoire holds some 200,000 clones, with approximately 93% as singletons. This material consisted of peripheral blood, taken 28 days after the second AZD1222 dose. The receptors derive from an adult who received the AZD1222 COVID-19 vaccine.

V and J are TRBV6-5 and TRBJ2-6; possibly TRBD1 for D (6 bases). The CDR3 is 15 amino acids. CDR1 MNHEY and CDR2 SVGAGI come from the germline V gene. With 8 bases removed from V and 3 bases from J, the gap between germline ends came to 14 bases. As DNA, the CDR3 is TGTGCCAGCGGCCATCCAGGGGATGGGGCCAACGTCCTGACTTTC. Its protein is CASGHPGDGANVLTF.

CDR3 residues: CASSWGSGQGNEQYF. In DNA, the CDR3 is TGCGCCAGCAGCTGGGGGTCGGGACAGGGGAACGAGCAGTACTTC. The chain carries TRBV5-1 and TRBJ2-7; 10 bases are shared with TRBD1. The germline V gene encodes CDR1 SGHRS and CDR2 YFSETQ. CDR3 size: 15 residues. V was pared by 3 bases and J by 5 bases, with 8 bases of the junction left unmatched.

The rearrangement joins TRBV5-1 to TRBJ1-2, with a tentative D call TRBD1 (6 bases). V gave up 4 bases and J gave up 8 bases, with 24 bases separating them. This CDR3 has 16 amino acids. Germline V gene sequence: CDR1 SGHRS, CDR2 YFSETQ. CDR3 in amino acids: CASSLPSTAVGGGYTF. CDR3 nucleotide sequence: TGCGCCAGCAGCCTTCCATCGACAGCGGTCGGGGGCGGCTACACCTTC.

This rearrangement joins TRBV19 to TRBJ1-3; D unclear. Germline CDR1 LNHDA, CDR2 SQIVND (reference sequence). The V end was cut by 0 bases, the J end by 8 bases, with 11 bases between. The CDR3 consists of 14 residues. CDR3 protein: CASSIDTSRYTIYF. CDR3 in DNA: TGTGCCAGTAGTATAGATACATCCAGGTACACCATATATTTT.

The CDR3 region has the DNA TGTGCCAGCAGCGCGGGACCGAGCTCCTATAATTCACCCCTCCACTTT. Residues: CASSAGPSSYNSPLHF. The chain employs TRBV7-3 and TRBJ1-6; D is possibly TRBD1 (5 bases). The V end lost 5 bases, the J end lost 0 bases, and 11 bases lay between the germline ends. Germline V gene lookup returns CDR1 SGHTA and CDR2 FQGTGA. This CDR3 has 16 amino acids.

This chain uses TRBV11-2 with TRBJ2-6, with TRBD1 matching over 7 bases. The length of the CDR3 is 16 residues. V trimming: 7 bases; J trimming: 1 base; junction bases outside the gene matches: 7. The germline gives CDR1 SGHAT, CDR2 FQNNGV. The CDR3 DNA reads as TGTGCCAGCATGGGTGGCAGGGGGTCTGGGGCCAACGTCCTGACTTTC. Residues: CASMGGRGSGANVLTF.

J is TRBJ2-5 and V is TRBV5-1; D is unclear. V was clipped by 7 bases and J by 3 bases, with 10 bases between them. The CDR3 is 12 residues long. CDR1 SGHRS and CDR2 YFSETQ come from the germline V gene. The CDR3 is CASQHLKETQYF. As DNA, the CDR3 is TGCGCCAGCCAGCATCTTAAAGAGACCCAGTACTTC.

In DNA, the CDR3 is TGTGCCAGCAGTTCCCGAGCGGGGGATGGCCTTTCTGGGGCCAACGTCCTGACTTTC. Encoded protein: CASSSRAGDGLSGANVLTF. This chain uses TRBV28 with TRBJ2-6; 8 bases map to TRBD2. The V segment lost 4 bases and the J segment 1 base; nucleotides outside the gene matches: 12. CDR3 size: 19 residues. Germline assignment: CDR1 MDHEN and CDR2 SYDVKM.

This clone has a handful of counts. This sequence joins TRBV6-5 and TRBJ1-6; 7 positions agree with TRBD1. The germline CDR1 and CDR2 sequences are MNHEY and SVGAGI. V lost 4 bases to trimming and J lost 10 bases; unmatched junction nucleotides: 7. This CDR3 region has 14 residues. The CDR3 sequence: CASSSRTGRSPLHF. CDR3 nucleotides: TGTGCCAGCAGTTCTAGGACAGGACGATCACCCCTCCACTTT.

The chain carries TRBV25-1 and TRBJ2-3; TRBD2 is a possible D gene (7 bases). Trimming left V 4 bases short and J 6 bases short, with 14 bases between. Germline CDR1 is MGHDK and CDR2 is SYGVNS. The CDR3 sequence is 14 residues long. CDR3 sequence: CASSAGGQGDTQYF. The CDR3 nucleotides read TGTGCCAGCAGTGCGGGGGGTCAGGGGGATACGCAGTATTTT.

The gene calls are TRBV4-2 and TRBJ2-1; D is possibly TRBD2 (6 bases). The CDR3 contains 16 residues. Germline CDR1 and CDR2: LGHNA and YNFKEQ. V shed 1 base and J shed 5 bases, with 15 bases lying between them. The DNA of the CDR3 is TGTGCCAGCAGCCAAGTCAGAGCGGGTGGGAACAATGAGCAGTTCTTC. This translates into CASSQVRAGGNNEQFF.

This sequence joins TRBV7-2 and TRBJ2-5; unclear D gene. V was shortened by 1 base and J by 3 bases, with 12 bases between the two germline ends. CDR1 is SGHTA, CDR2 FQGNSA, per germline. This CDR3 spans 15 amino acids. In nucleotides, the CDR3 is TGTGCCAGCAGCTTAGTTGAGGCTGTTAAAGAGACCCAGTACTTC. Its protein product is CASSLVEAVKETQYF. Variable domain in full (rest from reference TRBV7-2 and TRBJ2-5): GAGVSQSPSNKVTEKGKDVELRCDPISGHTALYWYRQSLGQGLEFLIYFQGNSAPDKSGLPSDRFSAERTGGSVSTLTIQRTQQEDSAVYLCASSLVEAVKETQYFGPGTRLLVL.

V is TRBV5-1 and J is TRBJ2-3; 13 bases match TRBD2. Germline loops: CDR1 SGHRS, CDR2 YFSETQ. V shed 3 bases and J 3 bases; nucleotides not matched to a gene: 10. The CDR3 is 18 residues long. Written as DNA, the CDR3 is TGCGCCAGCAGCTGGACTCCGGGACTAGCGGGAAGGACAGATACGCAGTATTTT. This sequence encodes CASSWTPGLAGRTDTQYF. The variable domain in full, with the rest retrieved from reference TRBV5-1 and TRBJ2-3, is KAGVTQTPRYLIKTRGQQVTLSCSPISGHRSVSWYQQTPGQGLQFLFEYFSETQRNKGNFPGRFSGRQFSNSRSEMNVSTLELGDSALYLCASSWTPGLAGRTDTQYFGPGTRLTVL.

The chain couples TRBV28 to TRBJ1-3; D is ambiguous. Germline assignment: CDR1 MDHEN and CDR2 SYDVKM. The ends were cut back, 3 bases at V and 3 bases at J, with 6 bases in the middle. CDR3 length: 13 amino acids. The CDR3 region is CASSLLSGNTIYF. The CDR3 DNA reads TGTGCCAGCAGTTTGTTAAGTGGAAACACCATATATTTT.

The gene calls are TRBV18 and TRBJ1-2; D not certain. With 3 bases removed from V and 3 bases from J, the gap between germline ends came to 8 bases. Per the germline V gene, CDR1 is KGHSH and CDR2 is LQKENI. The CDR3 covers 13 residues. Here the CDR3 DNA reads TGTGCCAGCTCACCCGGGGTCGACTATGGCTACACCTTC. The encoded protein is CASSPGVDYGYTF.

The chain recombines TRBV19 with TRBJ1-1; maybe TRBD1 (5 bases). This CDR3 has 13 residues. V lost 2 bases and J lost 6, with 10 bases in between. Germline values: CDR1 LNHDA, CDR2 SQIVND (reference sequence). CDR3 DNA: TGTGCCAGTAGTATAAGCGTGGGGGCTGAAGCTTTCTTT. It specifies CASSISVGAEAFF. The whole variable domain, remainder taken from reference TRBV19 and TRBJ1-1, is DGGITQSPKYLFRKEGQNVTLSCEQNLNHDAMYWYRQDPGQGLRLIYYSQIVNDFQKGDIAEGYSVSREKKESFPLTVTSAQKNPTAFYLCASSISVGAEAFFGQGTRLTVV.

The chain has TRBV10-3 and TRBJ1-1; TRBD1 is a possible D gene (5 bases). Per the germline V gene, CDR1 is ENHRY and CDR2 is SYGVKD. The CDR3 is made up of 14 amino acids. The V end was cut by 4 bases, the J end by 3 bases, with 12 bases between. CDR3 protein: CAISAGQGYTEAFF. CDR3 nucleotides: TGTGCCATCAGTGCGGGTCAGGGCTACACTGAAGCTTTCTTT.

The gene calls are TRBV9 and TRBJ1-6; D unresolved. The CDR3 runs to 14 residues. V lost 1 base, J lost 7 bases, and 9 bases lay in between. Germline CDR1 reads SGDLS; CDR2 reads YYNGEE. CDR3 sequence: CASSVMSDNSPLHF. The DNA of the CDR3 is TGTGCCAGCAGCGTAATGTCAGACAATTCACCCCTCCACTTT.

This chain links TRBV5-5 with TRBJ2-7; D unclear. Germline assignment: CDR1 SGHKS and CDR2 YYEKEE (reference sequence). V was cut by 4 bases and J by 1 base, with 3 bases left in between. The CDR3 loop spans 11 amino acids. CDR3: CASSQSYEQYF. The CDR3 DNA reads TGTGCCAGCAGCCAGTCCTACGAGCAGTACTTC.

The chain couples TRBV28 to TRBJ1-2; unclear D gene. The CDR3 is made up of 11 amino acids. Trimming pared 7 bases from V and 5 bases from J, leaving 8 bases between. Germline V CDR1 and CDR2: MDHEN, SYDVKM. CDR3 region: CASNADYGYTF. The CDR3 DNA is TGTGCCAGCAACGCGGATTATGGCTACACCTTC.